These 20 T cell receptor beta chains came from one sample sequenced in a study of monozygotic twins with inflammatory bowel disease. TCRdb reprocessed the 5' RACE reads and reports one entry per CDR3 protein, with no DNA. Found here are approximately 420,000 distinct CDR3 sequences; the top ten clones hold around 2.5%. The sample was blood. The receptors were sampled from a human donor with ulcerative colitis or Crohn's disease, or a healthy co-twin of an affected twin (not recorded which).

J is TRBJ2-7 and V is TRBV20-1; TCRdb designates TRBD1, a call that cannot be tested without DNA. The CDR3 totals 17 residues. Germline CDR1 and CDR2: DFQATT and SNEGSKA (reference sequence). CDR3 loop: CSASSGQGARGRNEQYF.

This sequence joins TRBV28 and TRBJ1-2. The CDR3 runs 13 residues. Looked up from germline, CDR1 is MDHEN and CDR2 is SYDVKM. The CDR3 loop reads CASISGGTLGYTF.

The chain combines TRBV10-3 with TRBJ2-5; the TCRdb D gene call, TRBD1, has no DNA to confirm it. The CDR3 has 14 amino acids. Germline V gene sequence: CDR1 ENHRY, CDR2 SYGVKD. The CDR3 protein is CAISGAGAQETQYF.

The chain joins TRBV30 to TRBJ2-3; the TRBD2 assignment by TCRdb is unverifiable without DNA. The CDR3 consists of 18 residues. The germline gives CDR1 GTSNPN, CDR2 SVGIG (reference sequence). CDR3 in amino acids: CAWSVGALLAALTDTQYF.

The chain's CDR3 is CASRDRFSNQPQHF. The chain has TRBV6-4 and TRBJ1-5. Germline-derived CDR1 and CDR2 are MRHNA and SNTAGT. CDR3 length: 14 residues.

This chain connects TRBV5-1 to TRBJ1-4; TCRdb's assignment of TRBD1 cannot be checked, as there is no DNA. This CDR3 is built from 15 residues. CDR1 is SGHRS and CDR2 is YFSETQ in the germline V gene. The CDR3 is CASRRDSATNEKLFF.

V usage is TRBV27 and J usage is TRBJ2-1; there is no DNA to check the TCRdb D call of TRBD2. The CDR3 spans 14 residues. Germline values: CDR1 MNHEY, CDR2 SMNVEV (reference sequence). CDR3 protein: CASKFRGPANEQFF.

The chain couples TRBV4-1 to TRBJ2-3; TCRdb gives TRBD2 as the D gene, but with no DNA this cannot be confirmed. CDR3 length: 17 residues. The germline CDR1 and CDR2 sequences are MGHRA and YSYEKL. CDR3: CASSRSMGGLRTDTQYF.

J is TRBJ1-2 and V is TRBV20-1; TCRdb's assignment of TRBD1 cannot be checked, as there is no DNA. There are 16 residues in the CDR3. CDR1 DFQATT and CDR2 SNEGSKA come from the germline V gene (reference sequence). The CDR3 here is CSARDPMDPGGGGYTF.

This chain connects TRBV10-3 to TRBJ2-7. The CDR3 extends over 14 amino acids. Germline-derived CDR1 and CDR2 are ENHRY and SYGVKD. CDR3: CATSSGSGSYEQYF.

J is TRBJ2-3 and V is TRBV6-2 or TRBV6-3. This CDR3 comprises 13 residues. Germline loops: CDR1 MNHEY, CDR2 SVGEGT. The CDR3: CASMGIYTDTQYF.

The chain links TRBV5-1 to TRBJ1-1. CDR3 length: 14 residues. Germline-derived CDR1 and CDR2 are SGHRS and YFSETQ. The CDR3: CASMREGYRTEAFF.

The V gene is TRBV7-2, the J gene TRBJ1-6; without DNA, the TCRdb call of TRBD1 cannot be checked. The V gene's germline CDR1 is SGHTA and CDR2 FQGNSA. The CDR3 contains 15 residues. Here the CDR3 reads CASSLGFQGASPLHF.

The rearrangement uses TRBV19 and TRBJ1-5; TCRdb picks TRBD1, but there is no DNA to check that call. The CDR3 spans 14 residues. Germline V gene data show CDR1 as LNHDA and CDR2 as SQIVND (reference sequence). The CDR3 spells CASSMGQGARAQHF.

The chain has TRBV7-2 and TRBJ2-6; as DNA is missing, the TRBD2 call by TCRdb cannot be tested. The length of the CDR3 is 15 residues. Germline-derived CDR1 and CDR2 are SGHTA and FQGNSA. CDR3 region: CASTLMWTGANVLTF.

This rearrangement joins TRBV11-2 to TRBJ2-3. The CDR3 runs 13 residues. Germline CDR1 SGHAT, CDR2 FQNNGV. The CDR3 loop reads CASSTGSSDTQYF.

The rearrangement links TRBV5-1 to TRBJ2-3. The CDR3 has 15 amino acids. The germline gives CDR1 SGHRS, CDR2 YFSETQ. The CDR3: CASSLEWGSTDTQYF.

This CDR3 is CASTGGGGAWYEQYF. This chain joins TRBV3-1 and TRBJ2-7; TCRdb selects TRBD1, and the lack of DNA leaves this call unchecked. CDR1 and CDR2 from the germline V gene are LGHDT and YNNKEL (reference sequence). This CDR3 region has 15 residues.

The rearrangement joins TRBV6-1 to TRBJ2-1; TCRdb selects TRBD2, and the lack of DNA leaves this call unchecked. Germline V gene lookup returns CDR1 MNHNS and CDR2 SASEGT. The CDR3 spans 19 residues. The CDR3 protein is CASSVTGTSGTNRYNEQFF.

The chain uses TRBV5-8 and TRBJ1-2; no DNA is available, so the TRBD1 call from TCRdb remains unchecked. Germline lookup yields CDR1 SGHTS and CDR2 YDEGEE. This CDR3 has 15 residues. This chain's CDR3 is CASSSRTGQGHGYTF.